Below, one TCR beta chain is given with its context. Its antigen is not known. TCR alpha and TCR beta cDNA libraries carrying sample barcodes and UMIs came from 5'RACE with constant-segment primers. Using its own MiXCR run on the 5' RACE reads, TCRdb lists one record per CDR3 protein. The sample includes some 260,000 distinct CDR3 sequences, 16% of them seen just once. This sample is part of a study of T-cell memory formation after mild COVID-19. Study as a whole: TCR clustering was largely donor specific. Whole-study findings and limits: Among clones peaking at day 37 in the second wave, SARS-CoV-2 specificity remained unconfirmed. The study found balanced CD4/CD8 in clones contracting day 15 to 85 and a CD4+ lean in later expanders.

CDR3 length: 14 residues. CDR1 is DFQATT and CDR2 is SNEGSKA in the germline V gene (reference sequence). J gave up 5 bases and V 3 bases, and 4 bases lay outside the gene matches. V usage is TRBV20-1 and J usage is TRBJ2-3; 11 bases are a match to TRBD2. The clonotype was recovered from a young man who had mild COVID-19 (a few samples of this study predate the infection). Cell type and time point are not known. The material sequenced was PBMCs or a T cell subset sorted from them (not recorded which). The CDR3 is CSASSGGAKDTQYF. As DNA, the CDR3 is TGCAGTGCTAGTAGCGGGGGGGCCAAAGATACGCAGTATTTT.